These 18 T cell receptor beta chains were all obtained from the same sample, sequenced in a study of T cells in Graves' hyperthyroidism and ophthalmopathy (dated by TCRdb to the late 2010s). Receptors were amplified or captured by multiplex PCR. Reads for this sample came from an Illumina HiSeq 2000. The TCR beta CDR3 regions were amplified from RNA transcripts. The first round of RT-PCR for the TCR CDR3 was performed with the HTBI primer set and the Qiagen OneStep RT-PCR kit. TCRdb cleaned the public reads at Q25 with fastp, built clones with MiXCR and kept in-frame beta chains. Every distinct CDR3 protein forms one entry, paired with its most common genes and DNA. A total of about 570,000 distinct CDR3 sequences appear in this sample, approximately 44% of them only once. About 20% of the sample is taken by the ten largest. Input material: peripheral blood or thyroid tissue (not recorded which). Every receptor here comes from an adult woman with Graves' disease, either hyperthyroidism or ophthalmopathy (not recorded which).

The V call is TRBV29-1, the J call TRBJ1-1, with 7 bases that match TRBD1. There are 12 residues in the CDR3. Losses at the gene ends were 6 bases for V and 0 bases for J; bases not matched to a gene: 1. Germline-derived CDR1 and CDR2 are SQVTM and ANQGSEA. CDR3 region: CSVTGVNTEAFF. Written as DNA, the CDR3 is TGCAGCGTCACAGGGGTGAACACTGAAGCTTTCTTT.

This clonotype was seen ten or more times. The chain carries TRBV7-9 and TRBJ2-5, with 13 bases lining up with TRBD2. The CDR3 consists of 15 residues. Germline V CDR1 and CDR2: SEHNR, FQNEAQ (reference sequence). Trimming removed 5 bases from V and 5 bases from J; junction bases left unmatched: 5. Here the CDR3 reads CASSHLTSGGETQYF. CDR3 nucleotides: TGTGCCAGCAGCCATCTGACTAGCGGGGGGGAGACCCAGTACTTC.

The genes are TRBV20-1 and TRBJ1-2; D gene uncertain. This CDR3 has 12 residues. The ends were cut back, 6 bases at V and 2 bases at J, with 10 bases in the middle. Germline CDR1 is DFQATT and CDR2 is SNEGSKA (reference sequence). The CDR3 nucleotides read TGCAGTGCGTTAACAGAGAACTATGGCTACACCTTC. Amino acids: CSALTENYGYTF.

J is TRBJ2-5 and V is TRBV20-1; 8 positions match TRBD2. The V gene end was trimmed by 2 bases and the J gene end by 5 bases; junction bases not matched to a gene: 4. There are 13 residues in the CDR3. The germline V gene has CDR1 DFQATT and CDR2 SNEGSKA (reference sequence). CDR3 protein: CSARTGGGETQYF. Here the CDR3 DNA reads TGCAGTGCTAGAACGGGGGGGGGGGAGACCCAGTACTTC.

This clonotype was detected many times. The chain combines TRBV29-1 with TRBJ1-2; 7 bases map to TRBD1. This CDR3 has 12 residues. The ends lost 7 bases at V and 6 bases at J; junction bases unmatched: 8. The germline V gene encodes CDR1 SQVTM and CDR2 ANQGSEA. The CDR3 coding sequence is TGCAGCGCCGGACAGGCCTCGGATGGCTACACCTTC. This sequence encodes CSAGQASDGYTF.

This clonotype was detected many times. V is TRBV7-2 and J is TRBJ2-7; D may match TRBD1 or TRBD2 (5 bases each). CDR3 size: 15 residues. V gave up 5 bases and J gave up 3 bases, with 17 bases separating them. Germline CDR1 is SGHTA and CDR2 is FQGNSA. DNA for the CDR3: TGTGCCAGCAGCACAGGCCCGGGGACGTACTACGAGCAGTACTTC. This sequence encodes CASSTGPGTYYEQYF.

This chain's CDR3 is CASSLIGGGSPDQYF. For the CDR3, the DNA is TGTGCCAGCAGCTTGATCGGAGGCGGGAGCCCCGATCAGTACTTC. The chain is built from TRBV7-2 and TRBJ2-7; 7 nucleotides match TRBD2. Germline lookup yields CDR1 SGHTA and CDR2 FQGNSA. This CDR3 contains 15 residues. V dropped 3 bases and J dropped 10; count of bases not matched to a gene: 15.

This clonotype has a count of ten or more. The J gene is TRBJ2-7, the V gene TRBV28; the match to TRBD2 covers 10 bases. Per germline, CDR1 MDHEN and CDR2 SYDVKM. The CDR3 is made up of 15 amino acids. The trim removed 3 bases at V and 2 bases at J, leaving 4 bases unmatched. CDR3 protein: CASSFVAGGAYEQYF. The CDR3 DNA is TGTGCCAGCAGTTTCGTAGCGGGAGGCGCCTACGAGCAGTACTTC.

Notes on this clonotype: A much larger clone is a single base away; this may be a read error. This chain connects TRBV2 to TRBJ1-5, with D unclear. This CDR3 comprises 15 residues. Trimming shortened V by 0 bases and J by 1 base, and 7 bases separated the two germline ends. CDR1 and CDR2 (germline): SNHLY, FYNNEI. CDR3 region: CASSEANRSNQPQHF. Written as DNA, the CDR3 is TGTGCCAGCAGTGAAGCTAATCGGAGCAATCAGCCCCAGCATTTT.

This clonotype was picked up a small number of times. The chain joins TRBV7-2 to TRBJ1-1, with 7 nucleotides matching TRBD1. CDR3 length: 14 residues. After removal of 5 bases from V and 4 bases from J, the junction contained 7 bases not matched to a gene. CDR1 and CDR2 from the germline V gene are SGHTA and FQGNSA. The CDR3 spells CASSLDRPPTEAFF. The CDR3 DNA reads TGTGCCAGCAGCCTGGACAGGCCCCCCACTGAAGCTTTCTTT. Filled out from reference TRBV7-2 and TRBJ1-1, the complete variable domain reads GAGVSQSPSNKVTEKGKDVELRCDPISGHTALYWYRQSLGQGLEFLIYFQGNSAPDKSGLPSDRFSAERTGGSVSTLTIQRTQQEDSAVYLCASSLDRPPTEAFFGQGTRLTVV.

This chain connects TRBV2 to TRBJ2-5, with D perhaps matching TRBD1 or TRBD2 (6 bases each). CDR1 SNHLY and CDR2 FYNNEI come from the germline V gene. The CDR3 contains 13 residues. Trimming left V 8 bases short and J 5 bases short, with 15 bases between. CDR3 region: CASAGTGRETQYF. Here the CDR3 DNA reads TGTGCCAGCGCAGGCACAGGGAGGGAGACCCAGTACTTC.

In the case of this clonotype: It may be a read error: a sequence one base away is much more abundant. The V and J genes are TRBV20-1 and TRBJ2-7, with D unresolved. V lost 6 bases and J 0 bases, leaving 18 bases between the germline ends. The CDR3 is 15 amino acids. Germline CDR1 and CDR2: DFQATT and SNEGSKA (reference sequence). The CDR3 DNA is TGCAGTGCATGGGCATATGAGAAGAGCTCCTACGAGCAGTACTTC. Amino acid sequence: CSAWAYEKSSYEQYF.

This clonotype was counted once. V usage is TRBV7-7 and J usage is TRBJ2-5; D perhaps matches TRBD2 (5 bases). Germline assignment: CDR1 SSHAT and CDR2 FNYEAQ (reference sequence). V lost 3 bases, J lost 3 bases, and 8 bases lay in between. The length of the CDR3 is 13 residues. This CDR3 reads CASSLDWEETQYF. CDR3 DNA: TGTGCCAGCAGCTTGGACTGGGAAGAGACCCAGTACTTC.

Of note for this clonotype: With a much larger clone just one base away, this may be a read error. The gene calls are TRBV9 and TRBJ1-2; a weak D match, TRBD1 (5 bases). The germline V gene encodes CDR1 SGDLS and CDR2 YYNGEE. V lost 4 bases and J lost 8, with 18 bases in between. The CDR3 totals 14 residues. The CDR3 reads CASSPDSGGRGYTF. CDR3 nucleotides: TGTGCCAGCAGCCCAGATAGCGGGGGAAGGGGCTACACCTTC.

The chain employs TRBV12-3 or TRBV12-4 and TRBJ1-2, with TRBD1 matching 8 bases. V shed 6 bases, J shed 8 bases, and the junction held 14 bases outside the gene matches. The CDR3 spans 15 residues. CDR3 region: CASRTGVGTVVGYTF. The CDR3 region has the DNA TGTGCCAGCAGGACAGGGGTTGGGACAGTTGTCGGCTACACCTTC.

The chain couples TRBV7-9 to TRBJ2-5; the D gene is possibly TRBD2 (6 bases). This CDR3 region has 13 residues. Germline loops: CDR1 SEHNR, CDR2 FQNEAQ (reference sequence). Trimming pared 6 bases from V and 5 bases from J, leaving 13 bases between. The CDR3 loop reads CASSTTSGETQYF. DNA for the CDR3: TGTGCCAGCAGTACGACTAGTGGGGAGACCCAGTACTTC.

The table lists this clonotype with many counts. This chain connects TRBV5-4 to TRBJ1-2; 7 positions agree with TRBD1. This CDR3 spans 13 amino acids. Germline V gives CDR1 SGHNT, CDR2 YYREEE (reference sequence). V was pared by 2 bases and J by 7 bases, with 5 bases of the junction left unmatched. The CDR3: CASSFEGAFGYTF. The CDR3 nucleotides are TGTGCCAGCAGCTTCGAGGGGGCTTTTGGCTACACCTTC.

V and J are TRBV19 and TRBJ1-1; 9 bases are shared with TRBD1. Trimming at V came to 6 bases and at J to 1 base, leaving 9 bases not matched to a gene. Per the germline V gene, CDR1 is LNHDA and CDR2 is SQIVND (reference sequence). The CDR3 covers 16 residues. The CDR3 is CASSSRDRVKNTEAFF. The CDR3, as DNA: TGTGCCAGTAGCTCCCGGGACAGGGTAAAGAACACTGAAGCTTTCTTT.